Below, 5 T cell receptor beta chains from the same sample are listed, as sequenced in a study of T cells in Graves' hyperthyroidism and ophthalmopathy. The source material, RNA transcripts, was used to amplify TCR beta CDR3 regions. First-round RT-PCR targeting the TCR CDR3 was performed with the HTBI primer set. TCRdb redid the calling of the multiplex PCR reads with MiXCR, one entry per CDR3 protein. The sample has a few hundred thousand distinct CDR3 sequences; about 13% are singletons. Sequenced sample: blood. The source of these receptors is a man aged 30-40 years with Graves' hyperthyroidism that later progressed to Graves' ophthalmopathy.

V gene TRBV29-1 combines with J gene TRBJ1-3, with D possibly being TRBD1 (6 bases). Trimming took 2 bases from V and 3 from J, leaving 11 bases between them. The germline gives CDR1 SQVTM, CDR2 ANQGSEA. This CDR3 comprises 14 residues. The CDR3 reads CSVERGAGGNTIYF. The CDR3 nucleotides read TGCAGCGTTGAAAGGGGGGCCGGTGGAAACACCATATATTTT.

This clonotype was seen repeatedly, ten times or more. The V gene is TRBV2, the J gene TRBJ2-2, with D perhaps TRBD2 (6 bases). Germline V CDR1 and CDR2: SNHLY, FYNNEI. Trimming took off 6 bases at V and 3 bases at J, with 11 bases between the two ends. CDR3 length equals 14 residues. Written as DNA, the CDR3 is TGTGCCAGCAGGGCCGGAGGGTACACCGGGGAGCTGTTTTTT. Translated, it gives CASRAGGYTGELFF.

This clonotype has only a few counts. CDR3 protein: CSALDSRGYTF. The CDR3 nucleotides read TGCAGTGCTTTGGACAGTCGGGGCTACACCTTC. The chain has TRBV20-1 and TRBJ1-2; maybe TRBD1 (6 bases). There are 11 residues in the CDR3. Trimming took off 5 bases at V and 8 bases at J, with 12 bases between the two ends. Per germline, CDR1 DFQATT and CDR2 SNEGSKA (reference sequence).

This clonotype was counted many times. The genes are TRBV7-9 and TRBJ2-7, with D possibly being TRBD1 (6 bases). The CDR3 runs to 15 residues. Per the germline V gene, CDR1 is SEHNR and CDR2 is FQNEAQ (reference sequence). V was trimmed by 1 base and J by 4 bases, leaving 14 bases between them. CDR3 in amino acids: CASSLETGKLYEQYF. CDR3 in DNA: TGTGCCAGCAGCTTAGAGACAGGCAAGCTATACGAGCAGTACTTC.

The chain is built from TRBV7-8 and TRBJ2-3; 15 positions agree with TRBD2. CDR1 is SGHVS and CDR2 is FQNEAQ in the germline V gene. The CDR3 loop spans 17 amino acids. V dropped 2 bases and J dropped 4; count of bases not matched to a gene: 4. The CDR3, as DNA: TGTGCCAGCAGCTTAAGGACTAGCGGGGGGGCGGCAGATACGCAGTATTTT. This gives the protein CASSLRTSGGAADTQYF.